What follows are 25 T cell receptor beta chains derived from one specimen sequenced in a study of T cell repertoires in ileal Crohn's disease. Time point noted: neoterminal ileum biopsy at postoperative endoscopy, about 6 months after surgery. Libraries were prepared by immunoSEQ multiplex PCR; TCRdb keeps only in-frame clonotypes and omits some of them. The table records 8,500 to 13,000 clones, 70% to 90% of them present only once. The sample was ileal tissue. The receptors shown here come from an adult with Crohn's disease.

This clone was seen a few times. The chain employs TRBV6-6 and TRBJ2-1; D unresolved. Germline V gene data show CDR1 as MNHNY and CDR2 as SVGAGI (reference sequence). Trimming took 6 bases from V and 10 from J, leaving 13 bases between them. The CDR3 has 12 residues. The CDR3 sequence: CASRPELKEQFF. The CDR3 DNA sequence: TGTGCCAGCAGACCCGAGTTGAAGGAGCAGTTCTTC.

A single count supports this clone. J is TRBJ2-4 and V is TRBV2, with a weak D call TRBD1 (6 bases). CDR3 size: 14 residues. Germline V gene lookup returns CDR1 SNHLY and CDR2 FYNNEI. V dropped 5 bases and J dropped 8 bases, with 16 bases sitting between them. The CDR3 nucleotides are TGTGCCAGCAGTCTTGGACAGACATTGGACATTCAGTACTTC. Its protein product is CASSLGQTLDIQYF.

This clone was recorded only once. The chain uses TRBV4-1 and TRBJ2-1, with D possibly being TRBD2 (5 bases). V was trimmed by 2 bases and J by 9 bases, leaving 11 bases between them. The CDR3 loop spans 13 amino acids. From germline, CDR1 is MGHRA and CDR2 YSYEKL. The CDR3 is CASSQRVEGEQFF. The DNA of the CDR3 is TGCGCCAGCAGCCAAAGGGTAGAGGGTGAGCAGTTCTTC.

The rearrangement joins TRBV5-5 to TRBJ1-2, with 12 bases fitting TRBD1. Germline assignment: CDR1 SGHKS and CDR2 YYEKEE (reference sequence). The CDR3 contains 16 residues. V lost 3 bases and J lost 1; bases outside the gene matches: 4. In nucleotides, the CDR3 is TGTGCCAGCAGCTCGGGACAGGGGGCTGGTAACTATGGCTACACCTTC. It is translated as CASSSGQGAGNYGYTF. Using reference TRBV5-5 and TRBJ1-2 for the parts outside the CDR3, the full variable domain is DAGVTQSPTHLIKTRGQQVTLRCSPISGHKSVSWYQQVLGQGPQFIFQYYEKEERGRGNFPDRFSARQFPNYSSELNVNALLLGDSALYLCASSSGQGAGNYGYTFGSGTRLTVV.

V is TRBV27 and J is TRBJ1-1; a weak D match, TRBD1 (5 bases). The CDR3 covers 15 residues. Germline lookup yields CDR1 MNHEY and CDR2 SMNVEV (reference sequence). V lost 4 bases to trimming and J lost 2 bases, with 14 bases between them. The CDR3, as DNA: TGTGCCAGCAGTTCACACAGGAGATCTAACACTGAAGCTTTCTTT. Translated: CASSSHRRSNTEAFF.

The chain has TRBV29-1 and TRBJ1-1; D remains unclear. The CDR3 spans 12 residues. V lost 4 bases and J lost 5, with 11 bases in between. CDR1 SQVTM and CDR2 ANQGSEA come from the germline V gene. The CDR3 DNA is TGCAGCGTTGCCGGCGGGGATACTGAAGCTTTCTTT. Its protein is CSVAGGDTEAFF.

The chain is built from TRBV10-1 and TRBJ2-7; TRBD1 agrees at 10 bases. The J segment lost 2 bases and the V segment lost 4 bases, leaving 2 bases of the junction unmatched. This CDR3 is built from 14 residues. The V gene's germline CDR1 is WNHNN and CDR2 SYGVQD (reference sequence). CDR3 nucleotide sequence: TGCGCCAGCAGTGGGGACAGGGGCACCTACGAGCAGTACTTC. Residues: CASSGDRGTYEQYF.

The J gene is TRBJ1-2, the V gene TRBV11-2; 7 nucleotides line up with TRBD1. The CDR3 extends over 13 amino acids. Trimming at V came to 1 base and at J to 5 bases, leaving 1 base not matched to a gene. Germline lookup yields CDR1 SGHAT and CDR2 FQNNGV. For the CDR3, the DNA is TGTGCCAGCAGCTTAGGGGGACAGTATGGCTACACCTTC. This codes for CASSLGGQYGYTF.

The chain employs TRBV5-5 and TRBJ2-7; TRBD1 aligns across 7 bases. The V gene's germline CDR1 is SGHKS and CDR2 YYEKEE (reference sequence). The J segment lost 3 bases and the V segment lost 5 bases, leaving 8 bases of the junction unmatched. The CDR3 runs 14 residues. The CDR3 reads CASRPGQSSYEQYF. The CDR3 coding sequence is TGTGCCAGCAGGCCGGGACAGAGTAGCTACGAGCAGTACTTC.

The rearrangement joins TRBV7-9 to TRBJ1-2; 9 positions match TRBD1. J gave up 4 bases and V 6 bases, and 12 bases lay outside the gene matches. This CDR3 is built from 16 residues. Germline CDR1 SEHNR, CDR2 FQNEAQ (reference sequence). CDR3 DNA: TGTGCCAGCAGTCCAACCGGGACAGGGAAGGGCTATGGCTACACCTTC. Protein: CASSPTGTGKGYGYTF.

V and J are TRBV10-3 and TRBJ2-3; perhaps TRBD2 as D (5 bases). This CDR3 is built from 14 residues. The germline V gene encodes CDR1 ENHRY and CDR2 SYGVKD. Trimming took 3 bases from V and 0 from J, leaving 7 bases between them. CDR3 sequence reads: CAISDRTSTDTQYF. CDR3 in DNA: TGTGCCATCAGTGACAGGACTAGCACAGATACGCAGTATTTT.

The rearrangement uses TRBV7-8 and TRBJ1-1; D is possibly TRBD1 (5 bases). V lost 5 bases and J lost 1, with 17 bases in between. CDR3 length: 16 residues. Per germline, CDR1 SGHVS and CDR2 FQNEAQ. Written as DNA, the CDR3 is TGTGCCAGCAGCAACCGTTGGCAGGGAGGGAACACTGAAGCTTTCTTT. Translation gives CASSNRWQGGNTEAFF.

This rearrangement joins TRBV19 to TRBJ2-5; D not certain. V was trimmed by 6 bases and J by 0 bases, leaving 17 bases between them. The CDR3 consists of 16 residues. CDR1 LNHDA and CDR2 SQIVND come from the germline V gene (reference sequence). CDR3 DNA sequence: TGTGCCAGTAGCCTCTCCGAAGACTCGTACCAAGAGACCCAGTACTTC. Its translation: CASSLSEDSYQETQYF.

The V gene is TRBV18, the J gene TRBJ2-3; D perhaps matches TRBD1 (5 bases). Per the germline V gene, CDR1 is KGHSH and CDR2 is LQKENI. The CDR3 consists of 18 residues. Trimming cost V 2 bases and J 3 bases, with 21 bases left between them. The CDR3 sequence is CASSPRVTAGRKTDTQYF. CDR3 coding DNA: TGTGCCAGCTCACCAAGGGTCACGGCAGGGCGTAAGACAGATACGCAGTATTTT.

CDR3 residues: CASSFGTMNTEAFF. The CDR3 DNA is TGTGCCAGCAGCTTTGGGACAATGAACACTGAAGCTTTCTTT. V is TRBV7-9 and J is TRBJ1-1; D perhaps matches TRBD1 (6 bases). The CDR3 sequence is 14 residues long. CDR1 is SEHNR and CDR2 is FQNEAQ in the germline V gene (reference sequence). Trimming cost V 3 bases and J 0 bases, with 8 bases left between them.

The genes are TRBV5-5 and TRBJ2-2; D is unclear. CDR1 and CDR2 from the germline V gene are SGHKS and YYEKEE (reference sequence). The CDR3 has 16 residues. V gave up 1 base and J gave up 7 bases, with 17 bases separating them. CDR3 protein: CASSLFEEVPGGELFF. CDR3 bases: TGTGCCAGCAGCTTGTTCGAAGAGGTGCCGGGCGGGGAGCTGTTTTTT.

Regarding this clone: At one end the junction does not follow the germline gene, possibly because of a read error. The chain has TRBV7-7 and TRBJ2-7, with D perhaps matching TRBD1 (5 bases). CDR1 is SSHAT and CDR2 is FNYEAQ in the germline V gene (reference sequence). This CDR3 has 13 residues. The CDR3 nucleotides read TGTGCTAGCAGCTGGGGCGGTTCCTACGAGCAGTACTTC. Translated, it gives CASSWGGSYEQYF.

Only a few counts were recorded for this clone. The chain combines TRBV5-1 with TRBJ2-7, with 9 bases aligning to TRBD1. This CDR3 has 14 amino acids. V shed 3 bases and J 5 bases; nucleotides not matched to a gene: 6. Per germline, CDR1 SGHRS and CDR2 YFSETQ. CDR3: CASSWGQGLNEQYF. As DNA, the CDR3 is TGCGCCAGCAGCTGGGGACAGGGTCTAAACGAGCAGTACTTC.

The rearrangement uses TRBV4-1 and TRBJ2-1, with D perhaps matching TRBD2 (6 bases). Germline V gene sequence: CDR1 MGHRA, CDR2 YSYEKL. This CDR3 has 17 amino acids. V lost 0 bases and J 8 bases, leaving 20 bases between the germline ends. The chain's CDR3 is CASSQDYPRLARDEQFF. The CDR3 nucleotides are TGCGCCAGCAGCCAAGATTATCCCCGGCTAGCGAGGGATGAGCAGTTCTTC.

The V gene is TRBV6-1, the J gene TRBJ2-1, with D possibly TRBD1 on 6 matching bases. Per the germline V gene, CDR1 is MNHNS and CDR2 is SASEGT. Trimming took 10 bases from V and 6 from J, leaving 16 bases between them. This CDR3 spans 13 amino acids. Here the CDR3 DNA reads TGTGCCACGCCGGGCAGGGGTAGCAATGAGCAGTTCTTC. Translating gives CATPGRGSNEQFF.

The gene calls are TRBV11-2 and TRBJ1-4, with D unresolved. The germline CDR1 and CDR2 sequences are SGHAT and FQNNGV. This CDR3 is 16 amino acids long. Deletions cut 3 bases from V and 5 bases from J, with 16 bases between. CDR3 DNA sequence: TGTGCCAGCAGCTTTTTCGTCGGAGGGAGGAATGAAAAACTGTTTTTT. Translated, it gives CASSFFVGGRNEKLFF.

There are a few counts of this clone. CDR3 DNA sequence: TGTGCCAGTAGCAGGGGACTAGCGGAATCCTACAATGAGCAGTTCTTC. Translated: CASSRGLAESYNEQFF. The chain carries TRBV19 and TRBJ2-1; TRBD2 matches 11 bases. The CDR3 runs 16 residues. Trimming at V came to 6 bases and at J to 1 base, leaving 5 bases not matched to a gene. Germline lookup yields CDR1 LNHDA and CDR2 SQIVND (reference sequence).

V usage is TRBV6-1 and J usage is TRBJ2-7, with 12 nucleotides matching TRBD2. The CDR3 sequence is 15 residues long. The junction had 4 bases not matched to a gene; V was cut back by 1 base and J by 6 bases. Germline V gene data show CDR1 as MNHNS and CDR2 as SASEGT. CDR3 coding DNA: TGTGCCAGCAGTGAAGGGACTAGCGGGAAGAGCGAGCAGTACTTC. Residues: CASSEGTSGKSEQYF.

The CDR3 region has the DNA TGTGCCTGGAGTGGTCTAGCGGGAATAGCCGGGGAGCTGTTTTTT. Protein product: CAWSGLAGIAGELFF. The gene calls are TRBV30 and TRBJ2-2, with 9 bases identical to TRBD2. CDR3 length equals 15 residues. CDR1 is GTSNPN and CDR2 is SVGIG in the germline V gene (reference sequence). J lost 6 bases, V lost 1 base, and 6 bases had no gene match. The variable domain in full, with the rest retrieved from reference TRBV30 and TRBJ2-2, is SQTIHQWPATLVQPVGSPLSLECTVEGTSNPNLYWYRQAAGRGLQLLFYSVGIGQISSEVPQNLSASRPQDRQFILSSKKLLLSDSGFYLCAWSGLAGIAGELFFGEGSRLTVL.

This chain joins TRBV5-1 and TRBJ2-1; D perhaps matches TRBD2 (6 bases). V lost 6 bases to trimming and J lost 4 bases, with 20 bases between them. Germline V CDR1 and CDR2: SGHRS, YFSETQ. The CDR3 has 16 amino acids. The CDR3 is CASTLISGPFYNEQFF. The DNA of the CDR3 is TGCGCCAGCACCTTAATCAGCGGGCCCTTTTACAATGAGCAGTTCTTC.